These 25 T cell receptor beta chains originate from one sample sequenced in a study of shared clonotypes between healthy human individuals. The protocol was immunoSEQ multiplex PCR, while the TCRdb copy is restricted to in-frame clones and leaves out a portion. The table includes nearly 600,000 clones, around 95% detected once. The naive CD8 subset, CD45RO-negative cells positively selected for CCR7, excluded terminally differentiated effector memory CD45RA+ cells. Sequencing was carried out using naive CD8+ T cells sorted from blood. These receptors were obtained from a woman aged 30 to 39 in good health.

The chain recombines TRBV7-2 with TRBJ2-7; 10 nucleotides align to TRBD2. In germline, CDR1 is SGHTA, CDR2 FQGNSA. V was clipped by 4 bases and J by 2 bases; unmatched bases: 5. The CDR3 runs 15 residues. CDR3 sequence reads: CASSSGLASTYEQYF. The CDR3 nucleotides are TGTGCCAGCAGCTCGGGACTAGCGTCTACCTACGAGCAGTACTTC.

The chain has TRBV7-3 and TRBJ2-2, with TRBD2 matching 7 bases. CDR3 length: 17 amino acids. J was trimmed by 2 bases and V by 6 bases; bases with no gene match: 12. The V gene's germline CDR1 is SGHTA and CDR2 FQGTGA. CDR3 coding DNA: TGTGCCAGCAGATCCGGGAGGACTACGGGAAACACCGGGGAGCTGTTTTTT. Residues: CASRSGRTTGNTGELFF.

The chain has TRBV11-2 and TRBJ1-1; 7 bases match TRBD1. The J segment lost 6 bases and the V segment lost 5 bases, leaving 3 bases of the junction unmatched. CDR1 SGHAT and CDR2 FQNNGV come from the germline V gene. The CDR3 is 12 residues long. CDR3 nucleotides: TGTGCCAGCAGCCACACAGGGGCTGAAGCTTTCTTT. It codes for CASSHTGAEAFF.

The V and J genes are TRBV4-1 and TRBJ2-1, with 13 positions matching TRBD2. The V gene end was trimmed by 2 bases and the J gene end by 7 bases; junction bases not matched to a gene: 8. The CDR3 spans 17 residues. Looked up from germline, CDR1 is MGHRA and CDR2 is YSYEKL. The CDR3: CASSQRTSGSPGNEQFF. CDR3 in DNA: TGCGCCAGCAGCCAAAGGACTAGCGGGAGTCCTGGGAATGAGCAGTTCTTC.

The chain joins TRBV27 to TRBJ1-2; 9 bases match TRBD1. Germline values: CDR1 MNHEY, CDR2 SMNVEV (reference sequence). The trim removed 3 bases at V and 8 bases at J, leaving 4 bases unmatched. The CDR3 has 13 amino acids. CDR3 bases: TGTGCCAGCAGTTTTACAGGGGGCGGCGGCTACACCTTC. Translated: CASSFTGGGGYTF.

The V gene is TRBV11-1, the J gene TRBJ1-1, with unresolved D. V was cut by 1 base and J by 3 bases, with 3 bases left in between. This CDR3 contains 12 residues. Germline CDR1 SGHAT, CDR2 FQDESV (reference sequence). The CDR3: CASSLGHTEAFF. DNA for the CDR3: TGTGCCAGCAGCTTAGGACACACTGAAGCTTTCTTT.

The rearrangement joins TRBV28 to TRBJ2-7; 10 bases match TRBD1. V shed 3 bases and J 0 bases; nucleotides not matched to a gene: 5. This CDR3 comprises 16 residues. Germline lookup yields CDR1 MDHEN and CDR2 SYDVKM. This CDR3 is CASSFIRTGGSYEQYF. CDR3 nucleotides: TGTGCCAGCAGTTTTATCAGGACAGGGGGCTCCTACGAGCAGTACTTC.

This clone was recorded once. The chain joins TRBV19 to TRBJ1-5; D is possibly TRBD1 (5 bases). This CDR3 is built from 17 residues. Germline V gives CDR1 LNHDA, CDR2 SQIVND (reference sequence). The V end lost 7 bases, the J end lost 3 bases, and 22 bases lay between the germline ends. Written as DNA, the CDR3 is TGTGCCAGTATCGGGACGCAGACGGGAGTTTTCAATCAGCCCCAGCATTTT. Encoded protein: CASIGTQTGVFNQPQHF.

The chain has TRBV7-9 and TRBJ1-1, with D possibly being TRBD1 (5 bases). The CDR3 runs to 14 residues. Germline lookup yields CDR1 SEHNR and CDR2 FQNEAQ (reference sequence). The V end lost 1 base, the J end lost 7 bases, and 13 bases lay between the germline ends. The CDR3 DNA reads TGTGCCAGCAGCTTAGTAGTTGGGGGAGGTGAAGCTTTCTTT. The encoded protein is CASSLVVGGGEAFF.

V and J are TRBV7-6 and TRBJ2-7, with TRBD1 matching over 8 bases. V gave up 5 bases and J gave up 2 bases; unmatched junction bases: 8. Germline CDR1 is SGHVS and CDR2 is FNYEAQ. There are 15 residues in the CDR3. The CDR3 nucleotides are TGTGCCAGCAGCGCACGACAGGGGCCGACCTACGAGCAGTACTTC. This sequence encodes CASSARQGPTYEQYF.

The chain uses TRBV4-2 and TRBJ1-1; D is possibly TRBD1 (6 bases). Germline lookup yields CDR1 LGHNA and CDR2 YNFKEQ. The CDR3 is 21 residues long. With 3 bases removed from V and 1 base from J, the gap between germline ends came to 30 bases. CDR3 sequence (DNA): TGTGCCAGCAGCCACCCGCGGGCCGGGGGGGCCACCCCTAATAGGAACACTGAAGCTTTCTTT. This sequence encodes CASSHPRAGGATPNRNTEAFF.

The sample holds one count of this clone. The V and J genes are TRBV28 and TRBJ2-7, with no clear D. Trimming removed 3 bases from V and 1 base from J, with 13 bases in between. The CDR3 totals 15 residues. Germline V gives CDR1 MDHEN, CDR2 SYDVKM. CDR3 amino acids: CASSFHTSISYEQYF. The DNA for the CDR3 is TGTGCCAGCAGTTTCCACACCTCTATTTCCTACGAGCAGTACTTC.

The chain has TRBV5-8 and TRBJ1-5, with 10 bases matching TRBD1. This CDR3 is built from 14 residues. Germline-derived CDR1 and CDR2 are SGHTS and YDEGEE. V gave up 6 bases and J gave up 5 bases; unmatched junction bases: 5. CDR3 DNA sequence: TGTGCCAGCAACCCGGGACAGGGGCATCAGCCCCAGCATTTT. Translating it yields CASNPGQGHQPQHF.

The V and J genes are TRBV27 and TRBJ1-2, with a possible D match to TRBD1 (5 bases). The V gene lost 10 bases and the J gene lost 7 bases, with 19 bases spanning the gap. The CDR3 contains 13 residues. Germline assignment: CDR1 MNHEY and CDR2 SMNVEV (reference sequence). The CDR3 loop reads CATLGALGAGYTF. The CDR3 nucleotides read TGTGCCACCCTAGGGGCCCTAGGGGCTGGCTACACCTTC.

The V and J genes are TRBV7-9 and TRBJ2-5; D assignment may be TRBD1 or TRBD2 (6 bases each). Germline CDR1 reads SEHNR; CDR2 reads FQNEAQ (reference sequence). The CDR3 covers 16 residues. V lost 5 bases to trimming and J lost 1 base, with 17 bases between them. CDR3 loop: CASSPGLRGLQETQYF. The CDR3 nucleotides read TGTGCCAGCAGCCCGGGGTTACGGGGGCTCCAAGAGACCCAGTACTTC.

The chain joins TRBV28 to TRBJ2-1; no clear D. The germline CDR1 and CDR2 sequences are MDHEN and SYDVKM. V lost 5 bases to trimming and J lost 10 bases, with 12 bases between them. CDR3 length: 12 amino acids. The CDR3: CASSPPYSEQFF. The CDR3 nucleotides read TGTGCCAGCAGTCCCCCCTACAGCGAGCAGTTCTTC.

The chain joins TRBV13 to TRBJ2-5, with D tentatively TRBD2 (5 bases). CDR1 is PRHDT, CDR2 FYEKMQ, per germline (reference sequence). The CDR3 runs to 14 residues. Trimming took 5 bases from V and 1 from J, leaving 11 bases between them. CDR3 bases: TGTGCCAGCAGCGTCCGGGAACTCCAAGAGACCCAGTACTTC. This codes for CASSVRELQETQYF.

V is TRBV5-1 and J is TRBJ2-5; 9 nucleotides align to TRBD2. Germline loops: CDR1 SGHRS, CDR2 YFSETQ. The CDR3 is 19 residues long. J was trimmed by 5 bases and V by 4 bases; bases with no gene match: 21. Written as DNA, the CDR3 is TGCGCCAGCAGCCCAGGGAATCCGGGACTAGCTTCGAACAGGGAGACCCAGTACTTC. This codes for CASSPGNPGLASNRETQYF.

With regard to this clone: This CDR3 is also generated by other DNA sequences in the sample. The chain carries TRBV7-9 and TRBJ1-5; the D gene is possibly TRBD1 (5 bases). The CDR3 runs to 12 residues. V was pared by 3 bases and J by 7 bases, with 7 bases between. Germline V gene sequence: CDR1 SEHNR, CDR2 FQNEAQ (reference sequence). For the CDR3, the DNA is TGTGCCAGCAGCTTGGGGGGACAGCCCCAGCATTTT. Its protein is CASSLGGQPQHF.

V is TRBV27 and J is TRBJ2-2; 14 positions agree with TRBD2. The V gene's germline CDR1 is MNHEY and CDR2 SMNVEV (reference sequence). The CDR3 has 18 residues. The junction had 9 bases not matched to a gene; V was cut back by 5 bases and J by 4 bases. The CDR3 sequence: CASSPPGLAGVGTGELFF. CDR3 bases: TGTGCCAGCAGTCCTCCGGGACTAGCGGGAGTCGGCACCGGGGAGCTGTTTTTT.

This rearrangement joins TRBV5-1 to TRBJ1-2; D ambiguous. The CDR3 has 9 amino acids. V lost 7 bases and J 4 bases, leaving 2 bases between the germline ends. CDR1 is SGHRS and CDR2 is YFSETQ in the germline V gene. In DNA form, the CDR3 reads TGCGCCAGCCCCTATGGCTACACCTTC. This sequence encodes CASPYGYTF.

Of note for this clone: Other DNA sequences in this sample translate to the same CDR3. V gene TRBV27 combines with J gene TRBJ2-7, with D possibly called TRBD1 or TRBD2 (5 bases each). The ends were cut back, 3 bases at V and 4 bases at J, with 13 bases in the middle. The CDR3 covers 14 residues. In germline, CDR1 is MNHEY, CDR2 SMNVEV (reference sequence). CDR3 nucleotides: TGTGCCAGCAGTTTCGGGCAGGGCGGGTACGAGCAGTACTTC. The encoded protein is CASSFGQGGYEQYF.

The DNA of the CDR3 is TGTGCCAGCAGCGTGGACGGGGATGGCTACACCTTC. Its translation is CASSVDGDGYTF. J is TRBJ1-2 and V is TRBV9; D not resolved. This CDR3 comprises 12 residues. Germline V gene lookup returns CDR1 SGDLS and CDR2 YYNGEE. Trimming left V 2 bases short and J 6 bases short, with 8 bases between. The full variable domain, in which reference TRBV9 and TRBJ1-2 provide the parts outside the CDR3, is DSGVTQTPKHLITATGQRVTLRCSPRSGDLSVYWYQQSLDQGLQFLIQYYNGEERAKGNILERFSAQQFPDLHSELNLSSLELGDSALYFCASSVDGDGYTFGSGTRLTVV.

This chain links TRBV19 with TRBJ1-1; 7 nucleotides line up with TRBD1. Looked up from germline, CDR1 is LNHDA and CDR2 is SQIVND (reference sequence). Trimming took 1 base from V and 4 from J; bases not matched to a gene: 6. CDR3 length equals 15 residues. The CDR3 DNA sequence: TGTGCCAGTAGTATAGGGGAGGGGGCGCCCACTGAAGCTTTCTTT. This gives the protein CASSIGEGAPTEAFF.

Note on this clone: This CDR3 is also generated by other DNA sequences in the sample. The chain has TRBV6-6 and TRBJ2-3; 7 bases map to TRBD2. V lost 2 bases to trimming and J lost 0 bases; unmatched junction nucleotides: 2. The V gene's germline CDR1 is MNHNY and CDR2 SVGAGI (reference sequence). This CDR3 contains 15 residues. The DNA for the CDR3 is TGTGCCAGCAGTTACCTAGCGGAGAGCACAGATACGCAGTATTTT. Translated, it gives CASSYLAESTDTQYF.